This TCR beta chain was captured in a study of OX40 agonist ivuxolimab in advanced cancers. Overall study results and limits: CD4+ T cells averaged fewer expanded clones than CD8+ T cells.

Sequencing used immunoSEQ multiplex PCR; TCRdb keeps in-frame clones, though not all of them. In the table there are fewer than 20,000 clones, more than 85% of which are singletons. With respect to this clone: Antigen specificity is unknown.

CDR3 size: 14 residues. Per the germline V gene, CDR1 is SGDLS and CDR2 is YYNGEE. Trimming removed 0 bases at V and 6 bases at J, with 9 bases between. The sample consisted of CD4+ or CD8+ T cells sorted from blood, taken in a trial of the OX40 agonist ivuxolimab. The TCR originated in an adult with an advanced solid tumor such as melanoma, head and neck, liver or kidney cancer. The chain combines TRBV9 with TRBJ2-2; perhaps TRBD2 as D (5 bases). CDR3 sequence (DNA): TGTGCCAGCAGCGTAGAGACGGGGTCCGGGGAGCTGTTTTTT. It yields the protein CASSVETGSGELFF.